The TCR beta chain described here comes from a study of response to subunit inactivated influenza vaccine. This clonotype was found many times. The antigen is undetermined. General study findings and limits: Authors suggested few new T cells are recruited by each seasonal influenza vaccination.

TCRdb reanalysed the RT-PCR reads using MiXCR and keeps one entry per CDR3 protein. The data contain roughly 650,000 distinct CDR3 sequences, about 15% of them singletons. Germline values: CDR1 DFQATT, CDR2 SNEGSKA (reference sequence). The CDR3 runs to 16 residues. Trimming removed 2 bases from V and 6 bases from J, with 20 bases in between. The material sequenced was PBMCs from blood, taken 14 days before vaccination. The chain joins TRBV20-1 to TRBJ2-1; D ambiguous. This TCR derives from a man aged 45-65 years who received an inactivated influenza vaccine. The CDR3, as DNA: TGCAGTGCTAGAACCCCACTACTGACACAAAGCAATGAGCAGTTCTTC. The encoded protein is CSARTPLLTQSNEQFF.